Below, 19 T cell receptor beta chains from the same sample are listed, as sequenced in a study of human T cells and chemical hapten exposure. TCRdb re-derived calls from the RACE reads in MiXCR, one entry per CDR3 protein. The sample has around 45,000 distinct CDR3 sequences; 4.4% are singletons. Time point indicated: healthy volunteer bleed at 2 weeks. Unfractionated whole blood yielded total RNA. Material: whole blood. These receptors originate from a human donor in good health. Some clones in this sample may be carry-over from other donors' samples.

There are many counts of this clonotype. This rearrangement joins TRBV7-6 to TRBJ1-3, with no clear D. Trimming removed 5 bases from V and 0 bases from J, with 8 bases in between. CDR3 size: 14 residues. Germline CDR1 reads SGHVS; CDR2 reads FNYEAQ. Here the CDR3 reads CASSIGGSGNTIYF. CDR3 in DNA: TGTGCCAGCAGCATTGGAGGCTCTGGAAACACCATATATTTT.

In its sample, this clonotype was seen many times. This sequence joins TRBV24-1 and TRBJ1-5; maybe TRBD1 (6 bases). Trimming removed 5 bases from V and 7 bases from J, with 14 bases in between. The length of the CDR3 is 14 residues. Germline lookup yields CDR1 KGHDR and CDR2 SFDVKD. The CDR3 protein is CATSGVGAGQPQHF. CDR3 nucleotide sequence: TGTGCCACCAGTGGAGTGGGGGCAGGGCAGCCCCAGCATTTT.

This clonotype was picked up a small number of times. This chain connects TRBV6-2 or TRBV6-3 to TRBJ1-1, with D unresolved. The germline gives CDR1 MNHEY, CDR2 SVGEGT. This CDR3 is 16 amino acids long. V was shortened by 1 base and J by 3 bases, with 15 bases between the two germline ends. The CDR3 DNA is TGTGCCAGCAGTTACTATGATCCCCGGTCGGACACTGAAGCTTTCTTT. Translated: CASSYYDPRSDTEAFF.

The chain carries TRBV29-1 and TRBJ2-3; the D gene could be TRBD1 or TRBD2 (5 bases each). With 2 bases removed from V and 3 bases from J, the gap between germline ends came to 12 bases. Germline V gene sequence: CDR1 SQVTM, CDR2 ANQGSEA. This CDR3 is built from 14 residues. Here the CDR3 reads CSVEIEGPTDTQYF. CDR3 nucleotides: TGCAGCGTTGAAATTGAGGGGCCTACAGATACGCAGTATTTT.

This clonotype was observed at least ten times. The chain has TRBV28 and TRBJ1-4; D is unclear. Trimming removed 6 bases at V and 8 bases at J, with 16 bases between. The CDR3 is made up of 14 amino acids. Germline CDR1 reads MDHEN; CDR2 reads SYDVKM. The CDR3 DNA reads TGTGCCAGCAGCCCCGGAGCCGGGCCCGAAAAACTGTTTTTT. This gives the protein CASSPGAGPEKLFF. The full variable domain, rest sourced from reference TRBV28 and TRBJ1-4, is DVKVTQSSRYLVKRTGEKVFLECVQDMDHENMFWYRQDPGLGLRLIYFSYDVKMKEKGDIPEGYSVSREKKERFSLILESASTNQTSMYLCASSPGAGPEKLFFGSGTQLSVL.

This clonotype was counted ten times or more. This CDR3 is CASSYRGGSGADTQYF. In nucleotides, the CDR3 is TGTGCCAGCAGTTACAGGGGTGGATCGGGGGCAGATACGCAGTATTTT. V usage is TRBV9 and J usage is TRBJ2-3, with TRBD1 as a possible D gene (7 bases). In germline, CDR1 is SGDLS, CDR2 YYNGEE. This CDR3 is built from 16 residues. V lost 5 bases to trimming and J lost 4 bases, with 20 bases between them.

CDR3 sequence (DNA): TGCAGTGCTAGTTTGCTGACTCGACATGAGCAGTTCTTC. Its translation is CSASLLTRHEQFF. The genes are TRBV20-1 and TRBJ2-1; D is uncertain. The CDR3 length is 13 residues. CDR1 and CDR2 (germline): DFQATT, SNEGSKA (reference sequence). Trimming shortened V by 3 bases and J by 8 bases, and 14 bases separated the two germline ends.

This clonotype has only a few counts. The V call is TRBV20-1, the J call TRBJ1-5; D not certain. Germline values: CDR1 DFQATT, CDR2 SNEGSKA (reference sequence). The CDR3 is 13 amino acids. With 6 bases removed from V and 3 bases from J, the gap between germline ends came to 12 bases. The CDR3 sequence: CSALPRLNQPQHF. The CDR3 DNA follows: TGCAGTGCCCTCCCTAGACTCAATCAGCCCCAGCATTTT.

This clonotype was recorded many times. The chain recombines TRBV25-1 with TRBJ2-7; 8 positions match TRBD1. The germline V gene encodes CDR1 MGHDK and CDR2 SYGVNS. The CDR3 is 15 amino acids. V lost 1 base and J lost 4; bases outside the gene matches: 6. The CDR3 nucleotides read TGTGCCAGCAGTGAATTGGGGCAGGGGGCGTACGAGCAGTACTTC. The encoded protein is CASSELGQGAYEQYF.

This clonotype showed up many times. The V call is TRBV2, the J call TRBJ1-4, with 9 nucleotides matching TRBD1. V was pared by 0 bases and J by 6 bases, with 2 bases of the junction left unmatched. Per the germline V gene, CDR1 is SNHLY and CDR2 is FYNNEI. The CDR3 consists of 15 residues. The DNA for the CDR3 is TGTGCCAGCAGTGAAGCGACAGGGGGGGATGAAAAACTGTTTTTT. Its protein is CASSEATGGDEKLFF.

This clonotype was observed many times. V gene TRBV12-3 or TRBV12-4 combines with J gene TRBJ2-3; 9 nucleotides match TRBD2. This CDR3 comprises 16 residues. V shed 6 bases and J 5 bases; nucleotides not matched to a gene: 12. CDR3 region: CASSPNVAGVVDTQYF. The CDR3 nucleotides are TGTGCCAGCAGCCCTAATGTAGCGGGAGTTGTAGATACGCAGTATTTT.

The V gene is TRBV30, the J gene TRBJ1-1, with D possibly TRBD1 on 6 matching bases. Between the trimmed V and J ends, which lost 2 bases and 4 bases, there was a span of 11 bases. Germline loops: CDR1 GTSNPN, CDR2 SVGIG (reference sequence). CDR3 length equals 13 residues. The CDR3 nucleotides read TGTGCCTGGAGTCCAGGGGTATCCACTGAAGCTTTCTTT. This codes for CAWSPGVSTEAFF.

This clonotype was observed at least ten times. The chain uses TRBV11-2 and TRBJ1-5; a weak D match, TRBD1 (6 bases). The V gene lost 1 base and the J gene lost 6 bases, with 10 bases spanning the gap. Germline loops: CDR1 SGHAT, CDR2 FQNNGV. The CDR3 runs to 14 residues. CDR3 coding DNA: TGTGCCAGCAGCTTAGGGGCCAGGGGTCAGCCCCAGCATTTT. This encodes CASSLGARGQPQHF.

As concerns this clonotype: This clone may be a read error of a much larger clone one base away. Without the conserved terminal phenylalanine or tryptophan, this CDR3 likely stems from a read error. V is TRBV27 and J is TRBJ1-5; 10 positions agree with TRBD1. Looked up from germline, CDR1 is MNHEY and CDR2 is SMNVEV (reference sequence). J was trimmed by 7 bases and V by 5 bases; bases with no gene match: 8. This CDR3 is built from 15 residues. CDR3 bases: TGTGCCAGCAGTCCAAGACAGGGGGCTGGACAGCCCCAGCATTCT. Protein sequence: CASSPRQGAGQPQHS.

This clonotype was detected a few times. This sequence joins TRBV28 and TRBJ1-5, with 7 bases that match TRBD1. The CDR3 has 12 amino acids. Germline V gene sequence: CDR1 MDHEN, CDR2 SYDVKM. V lost 8 bases, J lost 2 bases, and 0 bases stayed unmatched. CDR3 loop: CASGTGNQPQHF. The CDR3 DNA reads TGTGCCAGCGGGACAGGCAATCAGCCCCAGCATTTT.

Many counts were recorded for this clonotype. The chain employs TRBV5-1 and TRBJ2-3, with TRBD2 as a possible D gene (6 bases). The CDR3 is 16 residues long. The germline V gene has CDR1 SGHRS and CDR2 YFSETQ. V lost 7 bases and J 2 bases, leaving 20 bases between the germline ends. CDR3 residues: CASLEDSGLDTDTQYF. The CDR3 nucleotides read TGCGCCAGCCTGGAGGACTCGGGACTCGACACAGATACGCAGTATTTT.

This chain uses TRBV30 with TRBJ2-1; perhaps D is TRBD1 or TRBD2 (5 bases each). The CDR3 has 16 amino acids. The V end was cut by 0 bases, the J end by 0 bases, with 12 bases between. Germline assignment: CDR1 GTSNPN and CDR2 SVGIG (reference sequence). The CDR3 sequence: CAWSVRDGASYNEQFF. In DNA, the CDR3 is TGTGCCTGGAGTGTACGAGACGGGGCCTCCTACAATGAGCAGTTCTTC.

This clonotype came up many times. V gene TRBV10-3 combines with J gene TRBJ1-5; no clear D. Germline CDR1 and CDR2: ENHRY and SYGVKD. This CDR3 region has 14 residues. V lost 3 bases to trimming and J lost 2 bases, with 8 bases between them. In DNA form, the CDR3 reads TGTGCCATCAGTGAACGTGGCGGCAATCAGCCCCAGCATTTT. Protein: CAISERGGNQPQHF.

In its sample, this clonotype was seen many times. The chain uses TRBV20-1 and TRBJ2-3, with TRBD1 as a possible D gene (5 bases). The CDR3 is 12 amino acids. V shed 6 bases and J shed 4 bases, with 11 bases lying between them. CDR1 and CDR2 from the germline V gene are DFQATT and SNEGSKA (reference sequence). The CDR3 region is CSAISRADTQYF. The CDR3 DNA sequence: TGCAGTGCGATCAGCAGGGCAGATACGCAGTATTTT.